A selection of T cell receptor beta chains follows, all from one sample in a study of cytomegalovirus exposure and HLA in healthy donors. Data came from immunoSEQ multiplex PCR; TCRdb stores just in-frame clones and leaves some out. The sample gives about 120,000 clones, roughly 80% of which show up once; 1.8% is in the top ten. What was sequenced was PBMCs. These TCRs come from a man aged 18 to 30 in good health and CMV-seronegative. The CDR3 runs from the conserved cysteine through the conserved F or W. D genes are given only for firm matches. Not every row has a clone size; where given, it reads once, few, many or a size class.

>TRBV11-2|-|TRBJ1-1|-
TGTGCCAGCAGCTTATCCCAGGCTTTGAACACTGAAGCTTTCTTT
CASSLSQALNTEAFF
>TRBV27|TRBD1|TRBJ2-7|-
TGTGCCAGCAGTCGGGACAGCTCCTACGAGCAGTACTTC
CASSRDSSYEQYF
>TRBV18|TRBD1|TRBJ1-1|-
TGTGCCAGCTCACTAAAACAGGGGGCAGGGAACACTGAAGCTTTCTTT
CASSLKQGAGNTEAFF
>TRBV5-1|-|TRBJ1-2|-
TGCGCCAGCAGCCCGGCGGGAGGGCGCGGCGGCTACACCTTC
CASSPAGGRGGYTF
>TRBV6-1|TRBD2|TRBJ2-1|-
TGTGCCAGCAGTGAAGCGGACGGGTGGGGGGGTGGCAATGAGCAGTTCTTC
CASSEADGWGGGNEQFF
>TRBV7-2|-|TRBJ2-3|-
TGTGCCAGCAGCACCTCTATGAGCACAGATACGCAGTATTTT
CASSTSMSTDTQYF
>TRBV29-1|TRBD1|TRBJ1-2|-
TGCAGTGGTCGGGACAGGGCGGACGGAGGCTACACCTTC
CSGRDRADGGYTF
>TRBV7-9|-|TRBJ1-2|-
TGTGCCAGCAGCCCATCCAGGGTGGCGGACTATGGCTACACCTTC
CASSPSRVADYGYTF
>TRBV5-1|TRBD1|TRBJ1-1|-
TGCGCCAGCAGCTTGGGACAGGGTAGGACTGAAGCTTTCTTT
CASSLGQGRTEAFF
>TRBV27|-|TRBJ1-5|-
TGTGCCAGCAGTTTAATGTATGGCCAGCCCCAGCATTTT
CASSLMYGQPQHF
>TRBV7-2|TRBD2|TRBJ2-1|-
TGTGCCAGCAGTCCTCTAGCGGGGACGATGCCGAATGAGCAGTTCTTC
CASSPLAGTMPNEQFF
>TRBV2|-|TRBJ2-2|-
TGTGCCAGCAGCTATTATCGAGGGGGGGGCAACACCGGGGAGCTGTTTTTT
CASSYYRGGGNTGELFF
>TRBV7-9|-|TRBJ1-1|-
TGTGCCAGCAGCTTAGTGGGACACCTATCCGGGGACACTGAAGCTTTCTTT
CASSLVGHLSGDTEAFF
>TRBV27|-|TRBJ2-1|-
TGTGCCGGCAGTTTATTACAGGGAGCCTACAATGAGCAGTTCTTC
CAGSLLQGAYNEQFF
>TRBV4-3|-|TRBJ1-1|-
TGCGCCAGCAGCGACAGTTTCACTGAAGCTTTCTTT
CASSDSFTEAFF
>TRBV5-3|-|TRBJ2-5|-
TGTGCCAGAAGTCCCCGAGAGACCCAGTACTTC
CARSPRETQYF
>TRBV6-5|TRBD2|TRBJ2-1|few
TGTGCCAGCAGTAGGACTAGCGGGGGGGCCGAGCAGTTCTTC
CASSRTSGGAEQFF
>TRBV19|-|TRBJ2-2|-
TGTGCCAGTAGTCCCCTGGGAGTAAGCGCGAACACCGGGGAGCTGTTTTTT
CASSPLGVSANTGELFF
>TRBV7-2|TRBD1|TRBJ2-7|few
TGTGCCAGCAGCTACCGGACAGGGGCCTACGAGCAGTACTTC
CASSYRTGAYEQYF
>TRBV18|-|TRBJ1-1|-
TGTGCCAGCTCCCCCGACAGCTACACTGAAGCTTTCTTT
CASSPDSYTEAFF
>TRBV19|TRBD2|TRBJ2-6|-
TGTGCCAGTAGTATAGGCCTAGCGGGGGGATCTGGGGCCAACGTCCTGACTTTC
CASSIGLAGGSGANVLTF
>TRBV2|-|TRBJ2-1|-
TGTGCCAGCAGCGCGGGGCTATGGAGTGAGCAGTTCTTC
CASSAGLWSEQFF
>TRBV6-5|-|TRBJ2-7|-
TGTGCCAGCAGTTACGAAGGGGCCTCCTACGAGCAGTACTTC
CASSYEGASYEQYF
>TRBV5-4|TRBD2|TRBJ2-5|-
TGTGCCAGCAGCCCTGGAGGGATCGGCGGGGGCCAAGAGACCCAGTACTTC
CASSPGGIGGGQETQYF
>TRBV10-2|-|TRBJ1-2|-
TGCGCCAGCAGTCCTCTCGCCTCCAGGGTAGGGTATGGCTACACCTTC
CASSPLASRVGYGYTF
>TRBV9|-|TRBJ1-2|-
TGTGCCAGCAGCGTAGGTCCGGCCCCCTACGGAGGAGGCTACACCTTC
CASSVGPAPYGGGYTF
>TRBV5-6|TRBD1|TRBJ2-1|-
TGTGCCAGCAGCCTTGGCCAACAGGGGGCCCCTTACAATGAGCAGTTCTTC
CASSLGQQGAPYNEQFF
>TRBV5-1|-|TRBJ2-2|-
TGCGCCAGCAGCTTGGGGGGACAGAACACCGGGGAGCTGTTTTTT
CASSLGGQNTGELFF
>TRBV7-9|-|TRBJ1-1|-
TGTGCCAGCAGCTCCTCGACAGGTAACACTGAAGCTTTCTTT
CASSSSTGNTEAFF
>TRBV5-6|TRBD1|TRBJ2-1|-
TGTGCCAGCAGCAGGGACAGGGTCTCCTACAATGAGCAGTTCTTC
CASSRDRVSYNEQFF
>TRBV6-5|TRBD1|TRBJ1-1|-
TGTGCCAGCACCCGGGACAGGGAGAACACTGAAGCTTTCTTT
CASTRDRENTEAFF
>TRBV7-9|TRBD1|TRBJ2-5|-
TGTGCCAGCAGCTCGGGACAGGGGCCAGAGACCCAGTACTTC
CASSSGQGPETQYF
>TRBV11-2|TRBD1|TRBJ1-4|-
TGTGCCAGCAGCGCCCAACAGGGGGATGAAAAAAAACTGTTTTTT
CASSAQQGDEKKLFF
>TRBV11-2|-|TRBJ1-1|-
TGTGCCAGCGCCCGGACTGTCACTTTGAACACTGAAGCTTTCTTT
CASARTVTLNTEAFF
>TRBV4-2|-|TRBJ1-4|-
TGTGCCAGCAGCCAAGATCTAGACAGTCGAAATGAAAAACTGTTTTTT
CASSQDLDSRNEKLFF